Presented here are 21 T cell receptor beta chains from one specimen sequenced in a study of spatial heterogeneity in lung cancer. Documented time point: blood at routine non-recurrence follow-up after resection. TCRdb analysed the 5' RACE reads with MiXCR anew, one entry per CDR3 protein. The table shows fewer than 100,000 distinct CDR3 sequences, with roughly a fifth occurring only once. Sequencing was performed on PBMCs, taken at follow-up. The source is a male donor with early-stage non-small cell lung cancer.

This clonotype was detected only a few times. V is TRBV10-3 and J is TRBJ2-1; 13 nucleotides agree with TRBD2. This CDR3 is 15 amino acids long. V dropped 4 bases and J dropped 9; count of bases not matched to a gene: 6. CDR1 and CDR2 (germline): ENHRY, SYGVKD. CDR3 in DNA: TGTGCCATCAGTGGAGGACTAGCGGGAGTGCTTGAGCAGTTCTTC. Translation: CAISGGLAGVLEQFF.

The V call is TRBV5-1, the J call TRBJ2-5, with D possibly being TRBD1 (6 bases). Germline V gives CDR1 SGHRS, CDR2 YFSETQ. V shed 4 bases and J shed 1 base, with 8 bases lying between them. The length of the CDR3 is 13 residues. The CDR3 DNA is TGCGCCAGCAGCCGGACAGCCCAAGAGACCCAGTACTTC. Translating it yields CASSRTAQETQYF. Full variable domain (missing parts from reference TRBV5-1 and TRBJ2-5): KAGVTQTPRYLIKTRGQQVTLSCSPISGHRSVSWYQQTPGQGLQFLFEYFSETQRNKGNFPGRFSGRQFSNSRSEMNVSTLELGDSALYLCASSRTAQETQYFGPGTRLLVL.

This clonotype was recorded many times. The V call is TRBV21-1, the J call TRBJ2-3; the DNA was not compared with TRBD1, the D call given in the table. TRBV21-1 is reported as a pseudogene. This CDR3 has 15 amino acids. The CDR3 spells CASSKPGQGGNTQYF. The CDR3 bases are TGTGCCAGCAGCAAGCCGGGACAGGGAGGTAATACGCAGTATTTT.

This rearrangement joins TRBV6-1 to TRBJ2-1, with TRBD2 matching 11 bases. The germline CDR1 and CDR2 sequences are MNHNS and SASEGT. J was trimmed by 5 bases and V by 6 bases; bases with no gene match: 6. The CDR3 spans 15 residues. CDR3 sequence (DNA): TGTGCCAGCAGCGTTCTAGCGGGGGGTGACAATGAGCAGTTCTTC. Translating gives CASSVLAGGDNEQFF.

This clonotype was counted many times. The chain joins TRBV10-3 to TRBJ2-3; unclear D gene. Trimming took 5 bases from V and 3 from J, leaving 12 bases between them. The CDR3 spans 14 residues. The germline V gene encodes CDR1 ENHRY and CDR2 SYGVKD. The CDR3 bases are TGTGCCATCAGTCCCCCCTTCCATACAGATACGCAGTATTTT. This gives the protein CAISPPFHTDTQYF.

CDR3 nucleotide sequence: TGTGCCAGCAGTTACGTCGGCAGGTGGAACACTGAAGCTTTCTTT. It translates to CASSYVGRWNTEAFF. The J gene is TRBJ1-1, the V gene TRBV6-2 or TRBV6-3; D unclear. This CDR3 is 15 amino acids long. Germline V gene lookup returns CDR1 MNHEY and CDR2 SVGEGT. Between the trimmed V and J ends, which lost 2 bases and 1 base, there was a span of 11 bases.

In this sample, this clonotype turned up a few times. This chain uses TRBV19 with TRBJ1-5; 9 nucleotides align to TRBD1. This CDR3 comprises 14 residues. Per germline, CDR1 LNHDA and CDR2 SQIVND (reference sequence). V dropped 5 bases and J dropped 6; count of bases not matched to a gene: 5. The CDR3 loop reads CASSLQGAAQPQHF. The CDR3 nucleotides read TGTGCCAGTAGTTTACAGGGGGCGGCTCAGCCCCAGCATTTT.

This clonotype appeared a few times. The J gene is TRBJ2-1, the V gene TRBV7-2; unclear D gene. There are 14 residues in the CDR3. Germline V gives CDR1 SGHTA, CDR2 FQGNSA. Trimming took off 1 base at V and 4 bases at J, with 8 bases between the two ends. CDR3 loop: CASSLEVIYNEQFF. The CDR3 DNA reads as TGTGCCAGCAGCTTAGAGGTCATATACAATGAGCAGTTCTTC.

This clonotype has only one observation. The chain combines TRBV4-3 with TRBJ2-1; tentatively, D is TRBD1 or TRBD2 (7 bases each). The V and J ends lost 0 bases and 4 bases respectively, with 13 bases between them. The length of the CDR3 is 16 residues. The germline V gene has CDR1 LGHNA and CDR2 YSLEER. The CDR3 protein is CASSQDGEGAYNEQFF. Written as DNA, the CDR3 is TGCGCCAGCAGCCAAGATGGGGAGGGGGCGTACAATGAGCAGTTCTTC.

This chain uses TRBV29-1 with TRBJ1-2, with D perhaps matching TRBD1 (6 bases). V was clipped by 5 bases and J by 0 bases, with 13 bases between them. Germline V gene data show CDR1 as SQVTM and CDR2 as ANQGSEA. There are 14 residues in the CDR3. CDR3 loop: CSVTTGRANYGYTF. In DNA, the CDR3 is TGCAGCGTTACCACAGGGCGAGCTAACTATGGCTACACCTTC.

The table lists this clonotype with a few counts. This rearrangement joins TRBV7-2 to TRBJ2-7; D is unresolved. Germline values: CDR1 SGHTA, CDR2 FQGNSA. Trimming removed 1 base from V and 0 bases from J, with 7 bases in between. The CDR3 spans 14 residues. DNA for the CDR3: TGTGCCAGCAGCTTAGGTTCTTACTCCTACGAGCAGTACTTC. Translated: CASSLGSYSYEQYF.

The genes are TRBV23-1 and TRBJ2-7; perhaps TRBD1 as D (5 bases). TRBV23-1 is given ORF status, its function remaining uncertain. With 4 bases removed from V and 2 bases from J, the gap between germline ends came to 15 bases. The CDR3 totals 15 residues. The CDR3 nucleotides read TGCGCCAGCAGTCTTGGTCGGGCAGGGACCTACGAGCAGTACGTC. Translation gives CASSLGRAGTYEQYV.

This chain links TRBV20-1 with TRBJ1-6; no reliable D call. Between the trimmed V and J ends, which lost 2 bases and 6 bases, there was a span of 11 bases. This CDR3 is 14 amino acids long. Germline CDR1 DFQATT, CDR2 SNEGSKA (reference sequence). This chain's CDR3 is CSARKQNRNSPLHF. Written as DNA, the CDR3 is TGCAGTGCTAGAAAGCAGAACCGTAATTCACCCCTCCACTTT.

The J gene is TRBJ2-7, the V gene TRBV4-2; 10 nucleotides match TRBD2. Trimming at V came to 0 bases and at J to 9 bases, leaving 11 bases not matched to a gene. CDR1 is LGHNA and CDR2 is YNFKEQ in the germline V gene. The length of the CDR3 is 16 residues. The CDR3 DNA reads TGTGCCAGCAGCCAAGATTCGACTAGCGGGTTTGGTGTGCAGTACTTC. Its protein is CASSQDSTSGFGVQYF.

This clonotype came up a few times. This sequence joins TRBV20-1 and TRBJ1-1; D is unclear. Deletions cut 5 bases from V and 1 base from J, with 11 bases between. CDR3 length equals 13 residues. Looked up from germline, CDR1 is DFQATT and CDR2 is SNEGSKA (reference sequence). CDR3 loop: CSALLDQNTEAFF. CDR3 coding DNA: TGCAGTGCTCTTTTAGATCAGAACACTGAAGCTTTCTTT.

In this sample, this clonotype turned up a few times. The rearrangement uses TRBV5-1 and TRBJ2-5; no clear D gene. Between the trimmed V and J ends, which lost 0 bases and 7 bases, there was a span of 10 bases. This CDR3 region has 13 residues. Germline V gives CDR1 SGHRS, CDR2 YFSETQ. The CDR3 DNA reads as TGCGCCAGCAGCTTGGCGCCCAGTGTGACCCAGTACTTC. Protein sequence: CASSLAPSVTQYF. The full variable domain, its missing parts supplied by reference TRBV5-1 and TRBJ2-5, is KAGVTQTPRYLIKTRGQQVTLSCSPISGHRSVSWYQQTPGQGLQFLFEYFSETQRNKGNFPGRFSGRQFSNSRSEMNVSTLELGDSALYLCASSLAPSVTQYFGPGTRLLVL.

CDR3 sequence: CSPSQGGQKQFF. In DNA form, the CDR3 reads TGCAGCCCTTCCCAGGGAGGACAGAAGCAGTTCTTC. The chain recombines TRBV20-1 with TRBJ2-1, with D tentatively TRBD1 or TRBD2 (6 bases each). Per the germline V gene, CDR1 is DFQATT and CDR2 is SNEGSKA (reference sequence). The CDR3 is 12 amino acids.

The gene calls are TRBV5-1 and TRBJ2-7; 7 positions agree with TRBD2. CDR1 and CDR2 (germline): SGHRS, YFSETQ. This CDR3 is 14 amino acids long. V shed 4 bases and J 2 bases; nucleotides not matched to a gene: 6. The CDR3 spells CASSVASGPYEQYF. The CDR3 DNA follows: TGCGCCAGCAGCGTTGCTAGCGGCCCCTACGAGCAGTACTTC.

The chain is built from TRBV20-1 and TRBJ2-3; D not certain. The germline V gene encodes CDR1 DFQATT and CDR2 SNEGSKA (reference sequence). The CDR3 runs to 14 residues. V dropped 4 bases and J dropped 1 base, with 12 bases sitting between them. CDR3 coding DNA: TGCAGTGCTATTCTCCCCGGAGGCACAGATACGCAGTATTTT. It translates to CSAILPGGTDTQYF.

Regarding this clonotype: With a much larger clone just one base away, this may be a read error. The rearrangement joins TRBV3-1 to TRBJ1-1, with 7 bases matching TRBD1. With 3 bases clipped from V and 6 bases from J, the junction kept 10 bases outside the gene matches. CDR1 LGHDT and CDR2 YNNKEL come from the germline V gene (reference sequence). This CDR3 has 15 amino acids. In DNA form, the CDR3 reads TGTGCCAGCAGCCAGGACCTAGGGGGCCGGTCTGAAGCTTTCTTT. Amino acids: CASSQDLGGRSEAFF.

This clonotype was seen only a few times. The rearrangement links TRBV6-2 or TRBV6-3 to TRBJ2-1; 11 bases fit TRBD2. This CDR3 is built from 15 residues. CDR1 MNHEY and CDR2 SVGEGT come from the germline V gene. J was trimmed by 9 bases and V by 3 bases; bases with no gene match: 7. This CDR3 is CASSYGSGGAGEQFF. The DNA for the CDR3 is TGTGCCAGCAGTTATGGTAGCGGGGGGGCCGGTGAGCAGTTCTTC.